A single sample gave rise to the 14 T cell receptor beta chains below, sequenced in a study of early T cells in non-severe SARS-CoV-2 infection. TCRdb redid the calling of the 5' RACE reads with MiXCR, one entry per CDR3 protein. The table lists 85,000 to 90,000 distinct CDR3 sequences, 13% to 15% of them singletons. The sequenced material came from whole blood. These receptors were obtained from an adult who was a healthcare worker with PCR-confirmed SARS-CoV-2 infection or an uninfected control (not recorded which).

This clonotype was seen repeatedly, ten times or more. Here the CDR3 DNA reads TGCAGTGCTAGAGGGTTGAGGGAAGGCACAGATACGCAGTATTTT. Protein: CSARGLREGTDTQYF. The rearrangement links TRBV20-1 to TRBJ2-3, with D possibly TRBD2 on 5 matching bases. Germline V gene sequence: CDR1 DFQATT, CDR2 SNEGSKA (reference sequence). Trimming took 1 base from V and 1 from J, leaving 12 bases between them. The CDR3 is 15 amino acids.

J is TRBJ2-4 and V is TRBV20-1; D unresolved. The CDR3 loop spans 14 amino acids. The germline V gene encodes CDR1 DFQATT and CDR2 SNEGSKA (reference sequence). V lost 3 bases and J 0 bases, leaving 9 bases between the germline ends. The chain's CDR3 is CSARMGLAKNIQYF. The CDR3 DNA follows: TGCAGTGCTAGGATGGGTCTAGCCAAAAACATTCAGTACTTC.

This clonotype was detected only a few times. The V call is TRBV20-1, the J call TRBJ2-7; tentatively, D is TRBD1 (5 bases). V was cut by 4 bases and J by 7 bases, with 23 bases left in between. CDR3 length: 15 amino acids. Germline CDR1 and CDR2: DFQATT and SNEGSKA (reference sequence). Here the CDR3 reads CSATAGQAYVREQYF. In nucleotides, the CDR3 is TGCAGTGCTACCGCAGGGCAGGCTTACGTTAGGGAGCAGTACTTC.

This clonotype was found a few times. The chain employs TRBV6-5 and TRBJ1-4; perhaps TRBD1 as D (5 bases). This CDR3 has 15 residues. CDR1 is MNHEY, CDR2 SVGAGI, per germline. Trimming cost V 10 bases and J 9 bases, with 24 bases left between them. CDR3: CATTNQGARRQKLFF. The CDR3 nucleotides are TGTGCCACTACGAACCAAGGGGCCCGCCGCCAAAAACTGTTTTTT.

Many counts were recorded for this clonotype. V and J are TRBV9 and TRBJ2-2; D is ambiguous. The CDR3 consists of 15 residues. Germline values: CDR1 SGDLS, CDR2 YYNGEE. Trimming shortened V by 4 bases and J by 1 base, and 11 bases separated the two germline ends. CDR3 coding DNA: TGTGCCAGCAGCCATTGGACGGAGAACACCGGGGAGCTGTTTTTT. It yields the protein CASSHWTENTGELFF.

The rearrangement joins TRBV4-1 to TRBJ1-1; 11 bases align to TRBD1. Per germline, CDR1 MGHRA and CDR2 YSYEKL. The V segment lost 3 bases and the J segment 1 base; nucleotides outside the gene matches: 4. The CDR3 runs 16 residues. CDR3 residues: CASSHRGTGGNTEAFF. The DNA of the CDR3 is TGCGCCAGCAGCCACCGAGGGACAGGGGGGAACACTGAAGCTTTCTTT.

The table lists this clonotype with a few counts. The chain recombines TRBV6-2 or TRBV6-3 with TRBJ2-7; D possibly corresponds to TRBD1 (6 bases). Trimming removed 7 bases at V and 0 bases at J, with 16 bases between. The germline gives CDR1 MNHEY, CDR2 SVGEGT. The CDR3 is 15 residues long. The CDR3 loop is CASIQGTDSSYEQYF. CDR3 nucleotides: TGTGCCAGCATTCAGGGGACGGACAGCTCCTACGAGCAGTACTTC.

In this sample, this clonotype turned up many times. V and J are TRBV7-9 and TRBJ2-3; perhaps TRBD1 as D (6 bases). Trimming removed 6 bases from V and 4 bases from J, with 8 bases in between. The germline gives CDR1 SEHNR, CDR2 FQNEAQ (reference sequence). This CDR3 is built from 12 residues. Here the CDR3 reads CASSQGPDTQYF. The CDR3 DNA reads as TGTGCCAGCAGTCAGGGGCCAGATACGCAGTATTTT.

The sample holds a few counts of this clonotype. The chain combines TRBV19 with TRBJ2-3; D remains ambiguous. V dropped 5 bases and J dropped 6 bases, with 6 bases sitting between them. The CDR3 is made up of 11 amino acids. Germline CDR1 and CDR2: LNHDA and SQIVND (reference sequence). CDR3 coding DNA: TGTGCCAGTAGTCGGTGGGATACGCAGTATTTT. Its protein product is CASSRWDTQYF. Looking up the rest from reference TRBV19 and TRBJ2-3 gives the full variable domain: DGGITQSPKYLFRKEGQNVTLSCEQNLNHDAMYWYRQDPGQGLRLIYYSQIVNDFQKGDIAEGYSVSREKKESFPLTVTSAQKNPTAFYLCASSRWDTQYFGPGTRLTVL.

Many counts were recorded for this clonotype. The chain employs TRBV27 and TRBJ2-1; 8 nucleotides agree with TRBD1. The CDR3 has 16 amino acids. J was trimmed by 5 bases and V by 2 bases; bases with no gene match: 8. Germline CDR1 MNHEY, CDR2 SMNVEV (reference sequence). The CDR3 sequence is CASSLRVAGGNNEQFF. CDR3 sequence (DNA): TGTGCCAGCAGTTTAAGGGTGGCAGGGGGCAACAATGAGCAGTTCTTC.

The chain combines TRBV27 with TRBJ1-1; D unclear. The CDR3 spans 14 residues. With 2 bases removed from V and 1 base from J, the gap between germline ends came to 8 bases. In germline, CDR1 is MNHEY, CDR2 SMNVEV (reference sequence). The CDR3, as DNA: TGTGCCAGCAGTTTACGGCTGGCGAACACTGAAGCTTTCTTT. Amino acids: CASSLRLANTEAFF.

Only a few counts were recorded for this clonotype. For the CDR3, the DNA is TGTGCCAGCAGTTTATTCGGCGGGACAATTACCTACGAGCAGTACTTC. It translates to CASSLFGGTITYEQYF. The V gene is TRBV27, the J gene TRBJ2-7; D is perhaps TRBD1 or TRBD2 (6 bases each). Per the germline V gene, CDR1 is MNHEY and CDR2 is SMNVEV (reference sequence). V shed 1 base and J shed 2 bases, with 15 bases lying between them. CDR3 length: 16 residues.

Many counts were recorded for this clonotype. The chain couples TRBV4-2 to TRBJ2-3, with 13 bases identical to TRBD2. The germline V gene has CDR1 LGHNA and CDR2 YNFKEQ. CDR3 length: 16 amino acids. V lost 3 bases, J lost 4 bases, and 4 bases stayed unmatched. CDR3 DNA: TGTGCCAGCAGCCAGATACTAGCGGGAGGGTCAGATACGCAGTATTTT. Protein: CASSQILAGGSDTQYF.

The chain links TRBV5-6 to TRBJ2-2, with 8 positions matching TRBD1. Unmatched junction bases numbered 8, after V lost 3 bases and J lost 7 bases. The CDR3 sequence is 15 residues long. Per the germline V gene, CDR1 is SGHDT and CDR2 is YYEEEE. CDR3 protein: CASSWGTGIYGELFF. The CDR3 DNA sequence: TGTGCCAGCAGCTGGGGGACAGGAATCTACGGGGAGCTGTTTTTT.